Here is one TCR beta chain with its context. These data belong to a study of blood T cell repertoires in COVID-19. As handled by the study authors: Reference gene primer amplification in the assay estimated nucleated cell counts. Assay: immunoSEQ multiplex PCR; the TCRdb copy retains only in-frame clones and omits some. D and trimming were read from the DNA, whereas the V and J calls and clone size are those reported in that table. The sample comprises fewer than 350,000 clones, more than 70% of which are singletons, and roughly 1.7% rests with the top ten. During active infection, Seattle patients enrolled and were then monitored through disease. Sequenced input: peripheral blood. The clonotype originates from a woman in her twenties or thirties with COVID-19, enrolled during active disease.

The CDR3 region has the DNA TGTGCCAGCAGCCAAGCCATACAGGGCCCCTATGGCTACACCTTC. Translating it yields CASSQAIQGPYGYTF. The genes are TRBV3-1 (or the pseudogene TRBV3-2) and TRBJ1-2, with D maybe TRBD1 (6 bases). The germline gives CDR1 LGHDT, CDR2 YNNKEL (reference sequence). Trimming removed 1 base from V and 4 bases from J, with 13 bases in between. The CDR3 runs to 15 residues.